The subject of this entry is one T cell receptor beta chain. This entry belongs to a study of blood T cell repertoires in COVID-19. Study at large: T cells, B-cell-depleted T cells, or PBMCs provided the cDNA or gDNA that served as material.

Original analysis: Nucleated cell counts were estimated from reference gene primer amplification. Assay: immunoSEQ multiplex PCR; the TCRdb copy retains only in-frame clones and omits some. That table is the source of V, J and clone size, and D and trimming were worked out from the DNA. Of about 150,000 clones in the sample, around three quarters were seen once. Sequencing input: peripheral blood. The clonotype comes from a man aged 45-65 years with active or convalescent COVID-19.

The chain's CDR3 is CASSYDLGAYEQYF. As DNA, the CDR3 is TGTGCCAGCAGTTACGACCTAGGGGCCTACGAGCAGTACTTC. The V and J genes are TRBV6-5 and TRBJ2-7, with D possibly TRBD1 on 5 matching bases. The germline V and J ends were trimmed by 2 bases and 2 bases, with 10 bases remaining between them. There are 14 residues in the CDR3. The V gene's germline CDR1 is MNHEY and CDR2 SVGAGI.